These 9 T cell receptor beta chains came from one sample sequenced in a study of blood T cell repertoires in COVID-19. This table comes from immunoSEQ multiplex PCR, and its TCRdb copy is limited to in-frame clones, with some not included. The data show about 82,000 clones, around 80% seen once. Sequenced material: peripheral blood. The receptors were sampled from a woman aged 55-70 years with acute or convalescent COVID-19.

The CDR3 DNA is TGTGCCAGCAGCTTAGGAACAGGGTACGTTGAAGCTTTCTTT. It translates to CASSLGTGYVEAFF. The chain couples TRBV7-8 to TRBJ1-1; a weak D match, TRBD1 (6 bases). The CDR3 covers 14 residues. Between the trimmed V and J ends, which lost 1 base and 7 bases, there was a span of 13 bases. From germline, CDR1 is SGHVS and CDR2 FQNEAQ.

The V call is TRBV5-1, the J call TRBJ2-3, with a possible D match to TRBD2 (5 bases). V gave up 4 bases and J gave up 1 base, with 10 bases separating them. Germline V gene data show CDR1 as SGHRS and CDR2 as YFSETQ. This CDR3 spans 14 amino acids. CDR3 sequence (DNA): TGCGCCAGCAGCCCCCGGCGGGGCACAGATACGCAGTATTTT. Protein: CASSPRRGTDTQYF.

For the CDR3, the DNA is TGTGCCAGCAGCCCACCGACAATCTACGAGCAGTACTTC. It translates to CASSPPTIYEQYF. The J gene is TRBJ2-7, the V gene TRBV7-2, with no clear D. Germline V gene sequence: CDR1 SGHTA, CDR2 FQGNSA. This CDR3 contains 13 residues. V was shortened by 5 bases and J by 3 bases, with 11 bases between the two germline ends.

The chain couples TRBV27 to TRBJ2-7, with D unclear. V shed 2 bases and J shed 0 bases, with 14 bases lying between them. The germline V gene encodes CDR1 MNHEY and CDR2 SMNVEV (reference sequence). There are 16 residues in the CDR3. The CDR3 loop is CASSLNQPSSSYEQYF. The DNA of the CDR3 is TGTGCCAGCAGTTTAAACCAGCCCTCTAGCTCCTACGAGCAGTACTTC.

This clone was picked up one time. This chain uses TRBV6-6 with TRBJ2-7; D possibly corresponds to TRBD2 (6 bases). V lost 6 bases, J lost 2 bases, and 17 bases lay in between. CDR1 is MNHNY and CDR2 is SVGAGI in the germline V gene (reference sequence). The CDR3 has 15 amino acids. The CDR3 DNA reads TGTGCCAGCAGCCCCGGCGGGACGGGAACCTACGAGCAGTACTTC. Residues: CASSPGGTGTYEQYF.

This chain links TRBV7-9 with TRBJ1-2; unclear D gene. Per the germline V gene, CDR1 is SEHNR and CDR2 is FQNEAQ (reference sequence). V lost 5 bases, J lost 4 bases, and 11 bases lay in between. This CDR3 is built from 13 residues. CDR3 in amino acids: CASSPFGSYGYTF. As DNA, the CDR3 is TGTGCCAGCAGCCCATTCGGGAGCTATGGCTACACCTTC. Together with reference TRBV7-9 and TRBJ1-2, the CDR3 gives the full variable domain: DTGVSQNPRHKITKRGQNVTFRCDPISEHNRLYWYRQTLGQGPEFLTYFQNEAQLEKSRLLSDRFSAERPKGSFSTLEIQRTEQGDSAMYLCASSPFGSYGYTFGSGTRLTVV.

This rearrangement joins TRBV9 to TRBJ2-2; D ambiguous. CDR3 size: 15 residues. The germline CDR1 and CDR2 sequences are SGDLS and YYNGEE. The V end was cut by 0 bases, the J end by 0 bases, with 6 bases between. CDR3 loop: CASSVGIANTGELFF. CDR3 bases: TGTGCCAGCAGCGTAGGCATAGCGAACACCGGGGAGCTGTTTTTT. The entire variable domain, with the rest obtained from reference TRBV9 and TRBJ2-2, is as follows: DSGVTQTPKHLITATGQRVTLRCSPRSGDLSVYWYQQSLDQGLQFLIQYYNGEERAKGNILERFSAQQFPDLHSELNLSSLELGDSALYFCASSVGIANTGELFFGEGSRLTVL.

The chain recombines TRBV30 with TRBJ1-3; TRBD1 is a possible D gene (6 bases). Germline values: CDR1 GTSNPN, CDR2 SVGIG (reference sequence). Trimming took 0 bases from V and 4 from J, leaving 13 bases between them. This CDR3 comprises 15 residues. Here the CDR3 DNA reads TGTGCCTGGAGTGTGTCCTGGCAGGGGGGAAACACCATATATTTT. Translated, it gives CAWSVSWQGGNTIYF.

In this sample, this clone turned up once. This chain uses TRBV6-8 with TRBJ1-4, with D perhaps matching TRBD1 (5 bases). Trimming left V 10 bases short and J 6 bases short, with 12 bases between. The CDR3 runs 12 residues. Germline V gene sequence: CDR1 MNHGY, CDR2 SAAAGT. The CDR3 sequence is CANGGAHEKLFF. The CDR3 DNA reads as TGTGCCAACGGAGGGGCTCATGAAAAACTGTTTTTT.